The entry that follows covers one T cell receptor beta chain sequence. Its antigen target is currently unknown. Base qualities are missing; no much larger clone stands one base away. The donors were included in the validation cohort of roughly 130 subjects, a group kept apart from the 666-subject first cohort. This sample is drawn from a study of cytomegalovirus exposure and HLA in healthy donors (dated by TCRdb to 2015 to 2018). At the level of the whole study: The roughly 650 repertoires of the first cohort and the roughly 120 validation repertoires were produced on the same platform, according to a later analysis. The study combined high-throughput TCR immunosequencing, statistical association of individual TCRs with disease status, and machine learning to predict cytomegalovirus infection status. The study aimed to test whether signatures of past pathogen exposure could be identified by cataloging public T cell receptors. In addition to the first cohort of 666 subjects, a separate validation cohort of approximately 120 different subjects was used. Broader findings and caveats from the paper: Most TCR sequences were seen in very few donors, while some public TCRs were found in many individuals. A later analysis lacked HLA typing for the validation cohort, so it scored co-occurrence in that cohort across all 130 or so repertoires. The authors suggested that the approach could potentially be extended to other disease states and immunological phenotypes. A later analysis found that TCRs clustered in the first cohort also tended to co-occur in the 130 or so validation repertoires, with more than 90% of cluster scores above 0. Three of the identified cytomegalovirus-associated TCR beta chains were confirmed in vitro to be specific for cytomegalovirus antigens. Cytomegalovirus status was reported to be diagnosed by the classifier with high specificity and sensitivity in both the original and validation cohorts. The study gave a list of about 170 TCR beta chains associated with cytomegalovirus.

Libraries were made using the immunoSEQ multiplex PCR assay. Processing in the source paper ran as follows. To diagnose cytomegalovirus status from the catalog of TCR beta chain sequences, a statistical classification framework was built. TCRdb carries this immuneACCESS record with in-frame sequences only. Its versions omit some clonotypes, under half of them owing to an unresolved V gene in the studies checked, with the rest unexplained. The DNA gave D and trimming, while V, J and clone size come from that table. A total of 120,000 or so clones appear in this sample, around 96% of them only once. The biggest ten clones account for 1.5% to 2% of the sample. V and J lose 4 bases and 3 bases, and a span of 15 bases separates them. CDR1 and CDR2, looked up from the germline V gene, are SNHLY and FYNNEI. The CDR3, from cysteine to phenylalanine, totals 15 residues. The sequence is cut down to CDR3 DNA, 45 bases in frame from base 1.

Sequencing was performed on PBMCs. The TCR comes from a man between 18 and 35 years old in good health and CMV-seronegative. This chain joins TRBV2 to TRBJ1-2; TRBD1 is a possible D gene, resting on 5 matching bases. The CDR3 reads CASSAIAGSDYGYTF. The DNA reads TGTGCCAGCAGTGCGATAGCAGGGTCCGACTATGGCTACACCTTC.